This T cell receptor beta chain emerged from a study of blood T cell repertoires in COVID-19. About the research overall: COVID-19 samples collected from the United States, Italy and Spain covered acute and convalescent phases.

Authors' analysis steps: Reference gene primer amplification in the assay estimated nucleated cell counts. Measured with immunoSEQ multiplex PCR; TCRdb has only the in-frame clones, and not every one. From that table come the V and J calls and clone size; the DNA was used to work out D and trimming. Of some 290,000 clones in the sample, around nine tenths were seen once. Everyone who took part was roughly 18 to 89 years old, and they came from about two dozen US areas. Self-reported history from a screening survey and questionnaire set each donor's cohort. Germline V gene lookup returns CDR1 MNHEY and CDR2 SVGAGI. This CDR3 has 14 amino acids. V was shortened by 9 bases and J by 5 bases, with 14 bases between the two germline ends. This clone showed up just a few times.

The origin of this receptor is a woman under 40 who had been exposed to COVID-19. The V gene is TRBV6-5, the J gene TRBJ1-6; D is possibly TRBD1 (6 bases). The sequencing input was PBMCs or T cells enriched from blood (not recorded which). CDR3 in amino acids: CASGGAGHNSPLHF. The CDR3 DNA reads TGTGCCAGTGGGGGGGCAGGTCATAATTCACCCCTCCACTTT.